These 10 T cell receptor beta chains came from one sample sequenced in a study of cytomegalovirus exposure and HLA in healthy donors (dated by TCRdb to 2016 to 2017). Receptors were amplified or captured by the immunoSEQ multiplex PCR assay. The multiplex PCR relied on a mix of 60 forward primers for TCR Vbeta segments and 13 reverse primers for TCR Jbeta segments. TCRdb retrieved this table from immuneACCESS and kept in-frame rearrangements only. Not all clones are present; in checked studies, unresolved V genes account for under half, and no reason is known for the remainder. This sample lists 150,000 to 200,000 clones; 79% were detected once. Under 4.5% of the sample goes to the ten largest clones. Material: PBMCs. These receptors all stem from a woman aged 25 to 39 in good health and CMV-seropositive.

This clone appeared once. The chain recombines TRBV29-1 with TRBJ1-1, with 9 bases matching TRBD1. Germline V gene lookup returns CDR1 SQVTM and CDR2 ANQGSEA. The CDR3 totals 13 residues. With 6 bases clipped from V and 1 base from J, the junction kept 3 bases outside the gene matches. The CDR3 coding sequence is TGCAGCGTGATGGGACAGGGGAACACTGAAGCTTTCTTT. It specifies CSVMGQGNTEAFF.

The chain combines TRBV30 with TRBJ2-1, with 11 positions matching TRBD1. Germline CDR1 and CDR2: GTSNPN and SVGIG (reference sequence). CDR3 length: 15 residues. V lost 0 bases, J lost 7 bases, and 5 bases stayed unmatched. CDR3 loop: CAWSVGQGAWNEQFF. The CDR3 DNA sequence: TGTGCCTGGAGTGTTGGACAGGGGGCTTGGAATGAGCAGTTCTTC.

This chain joins TRBV5-4 and TRBJ1-2, with D maybe TRBD1 (5 bases). The germline CDR1 and CDR2 sequences are SGHNT and YYREEE (reference sequence). CDR3 length: 16 residues. V lost 4 bases to trimming and J lost 4 bases, with 20 bases between them. CDR3 protein: CASSISGGAIGYGYTF. CDR3 coding DNA: TGTGCCAGCAGCATCAGCGGGGGAGCGATCGGCTATGGCTACACCTTC.

The gene calls are TRBV5-1 and TRBJ2-7, with D possibly TRBD2 on 5 matching bases. CDR1 SGHRS and CDR2 YFSETQ come from the germline V gene. Trimming pared 4 bases from V and 5 bases from J, leaving 22 bases between. The CDR3 is 16 residues long. CDR3 protein: CASSPLGILDVHEQYF. CDR3 nucleotide sequence: TGCGCCAGCAGCCCCCTGGGTATACTAGACGTCCACGAGCAGTACTTC.

V and J are TRBV29-1 and TRBJ2-1; the match to TRBD2 covers 10 bases. CDR1 is SQVTM and CDR2 is ANQGSEA in the germline V gene. V lost 3 bases and J lost 4; bases outside the gene matches: 15. The CDR3 length is 18 residues. The CDR3 nucleotides read TGCAGCGTTGACCCGACTAGCGGGCTACGGCTGTCTTACAATGAGCAGTTCTTC. This translates into CSVDPTSGLRLSYNEQFF.

The rearrangement links TRBV5-4 to TRBJ1-1, with no clear D. Trimming cost V 1 base and J 1 base, with 5 bases left between them. Germline CDR1 reads SGHNT; CDR2 reads YYREEE (reference sequence). There are 13 residues in the CDR3. The CDR3 DNA follows: TGTGCCAGCAGCTTGCGGGGGAACACTGAAGCTTTCTTT. It translates to CASSLRGNTEAFF.

J is TRBJ2-3 and V is TRBV5-1, with 12 bases fitting TRBD2. Germline V gene lookup returns CDR1 SGHRS and CDR2 YFSETQ. This CDR3 spans 16 amino acids. Trimming removed 4 bases from V and 3 bases from J; junction bases left unmatched: 6. The chain's CDR3 is CASSGPSGRVTDTQYF. The CDR3 DNA reads as TGCGCCAGCAGCGGACCTAGCGGGAGGGTTACAGATACGCAGTATTTT.

The chain combines TRBV5-4 with TRBJ1-2, with D possibly TRBD1 on 5 matching bases. Trimming cost V 4 bases and J 5 bases, with 9 bases left between them. This CDR3 contains 12 residues. Germline loops: CDR1 SGHNT, CDR2 YYREEE (reference sequence). The CDR3 DNA reads TGTGCCAGCAGCCCGGGGGGGTATGGCTACACCTTC. Translating it yields CASSPGGYGYTF.

The sample holds one count of this clone. The CDR3 DNA is TGTGCCAGCAGCGGCGGGGACAGGGGGCTGGATCAGCCCCAGCATTTT. As protein: CASSGGDRGLDQPQHF. This sequence joins TRBV5-4 and TRBJ1-5; 12 positions agree with TRBD1. Germline V gene data show CDR1 as SGHNT and CDR2 as YYREEE (reference sequence). V was pared by 4 bases and J by 5 bases, with 7 bases of the junction left unmatched. This CDR3 is built from 16 residues. The full variable domain, in which reference TRBV5-4 and TRBJ1-5 provide the parts outside the CDR3, is ETGVTQSPTHLIKTRGQQVTLRCSSQSGHNTVSWYQQALGQGPQFIFQYYREEENGRGNFPPRFSGLQFPNYSSELNVNALELDDSALYLCASSGGDRGLDQPQHFGDGTRLSIL.

V usage is TRBV2 and J usage is TRBJ2-7, with a weak D call TRBD1 (6 bases). The CDR3 is 13 residues long. The V gene's germline CDR1 is SNHLY and CDR2 FYNNEI. Trimming pared 9 bases from V and 0 bases from J, leaving 12 bases between. CDR3 nucleotide sequence: TGTGCCAGGGGGGCGCTAAACTCCTACGAGCAGTACTTC. This encodes CARGALNSYEQYF.